This T cell receptor beta chain originates from a study of T cell responses to AZD1222 COVID-19 vaccine. Whole-study findings and limits: Just a handful of people given AZD1222 tested seropositive at baseline. Two doses of AZD1222 preceded a rise in Spike-specific TCR breadth and depth. CD4 TCRs covered the whole spike, strongest at regions 160-218 and 743-854. The donor group comprised mostly white British people and more females; the analysis possibly underestimated clonal diversity.

Germline V gives CDR1 LNHDA, CDR2 SQIVND (reference sequence). The CDR3 spans 13 residues. Concerning this clone itself: Antigen unknown. A read error may produce the germline difference seen at one junction end.

Profiled with immunoSEQ multiplex PCR; TCRdb holds only in-frame clones, not every one. Here the sample spans under 150,000 clones, about 90% being singletons. The input for sequencing was peripheral blood, taken on day 0 of AZD1222 vaccination. V and J are TRBV19 and TRBJ2-7; no clear D. The receptor comes from an adult in good health. The CDR3 reads CASSIPPGPPTNF. In nucleotides, the CDR3 is TGTGCCAGTAGTATCCCCCCCGGGCCTCCAACCAATTTC. Supplemented by reference TRBV19 and TRBJ2-7, the full variable domain reads DGGITQSPKYLFRKEGQNVTLSCEQNLNHDAMYWYRQDPGQGLRLIYYSQIVNDFQKGDIAEGYSVSREKKESFPLTVTSAQKNPTAFYLCASSIPPGPPTNFGPGTRLTVT.